These T cell receptor beta chains were read from a single sample in a study of T cell responses to AZD1222 COVID-19 vaccine. This table comes from immunoSEQ multiplex PCR, and its TCRdb copy is limited to in-frame clones, with some not included. The sample holds about 67,000 clones; about 83% are singletons and the top ten take under 8%. The material sequenced was peripheral blood, taken 28 days after the second AZD1222 dose. The source is an adult who received the AZD1222 COVID-19 vaccine. Both conserved end residues are part of each CDR3. D genes are given only for firm matches. Part of the rows lack a size; the others show once, few, many or a class for expanded clones.

size: NA
J: TRBJ2-1
D: NA
V: TRBV6-2/TRBV6-3
DNA: TGTGCCAGCAGTTACATGACTACCGGGACACTCCAGTTCTTC
CDR3: CASSYMTTGTLQFF

size: NA
J: TRBJ1-6
D: TRBD1
V: TRBV6-6
DNA: TGTGCCAGCAAAAACAGGGGAAGCTCCTATAATTCACCCCTCCACTTT
CDR3: CASKNRGSSYNSPLHF

size: once
J: TRBJ2-6
D: NA
V: TRBV9
DNA: TGTGCCAGCAGCGTAGGGGGGGACGTCCTGACTTTC
CDR3: CASSVGGDVLTF

size: NA
J: TRBJ2-1
D: NA
V: TRBV19
DNA: TGTGCCAGTAGTATAGTATTGTTCCGCGGGCCGAGCTCCTACAATGAGCAGTTCTTC
CDR3: CASSIVLFRGPSSYNEQFF

size: few
J: TRBJ2-2
D: TRBD2
V: TRBV29-1
DNA: TGCAGCGTCCGAGCGGGGTGGAACACCGGGGAGCTGTTTTTT
CDR3: CSVRAGWNTGELFF

size: NA
J: TRBJ1-2
D: TRBD1
V: TRBV11-2
DNA: TGTGCCAGCAGCCGGGACAGGGGGCGAATGGGTGGCTACACCTTC
CDR3: CASSRDRGRMGGYTF

size: NA
J: TRBJ2-2
D: NA
V: TRBV24-1
DNA: TGTGCCACCAGTGACTCGGGACTCTACACCGGGGAGCTGTTTTTT
CDR3: CATSDSGLYTGELFF

size: NA
J: TRBJ1-3
D: NA
V: TRBV13
DNA: TGTGCCAGCAGCGATTTTATGCAGCCGAGAAACACCATATATTTT
CDR3: CASSDFMQPRNTIYF

size: NA
J: TRBJ1-2
D: NA
V: TRBV5-6
DNA: TGTGCCAGCAGCTTGGGATGGTATAACTATGGCTACACCTTC
CDR3: CASSLGWYNYGYTF

size: NA
J: TRBJ2-7
D: NA
V: TRBV29-1
DNA: TGCAGCGTTGGACCTTCCGCGGGGAGATACGAGCAGTACTTC
CDR3: CSVGPSAGRYEQYF

size: once
J: TRBJ2-1
D: NA
V: TRBV7-2
DNA: TGTGCCAGCAGCCCCTCTGGGGCCGTTAACAATGAGCAGTTCTTC
CDR3: CASSPSGAVNNEQFF